The clone carrying this T cell receptor beta chain was counted between two and nine times. Time point in this sample: blood 2 weeks post-SBRT. Treatment denoted: 15 Gy SBRT to primary tumor, nephrectomy 4 weeks later. The patient's renal cell carcinoma had clear cell pathology. This sample stems from a study of radiation and T cells in renal cell carcinoma. Study details: Nephrectomy followed 15 Gy stereotactic body radiation by 4 weeks.

Germline CDR1 and CDR2: SGHDN and FVKESK. Trimming left V 4 bases short and J 3 bases short, with 15 bases between. The CDR3 has 15 amino acids. Profiling relied on immunoSEQ multiplex PCR, and the TCRdb table lists in-frame clones only, not all of them. The sample consists of roughly 120,000 clones, around four fifths of them appearing once. The chain employs TRBV14 and TRBJ1-1, with D possibly matching TRBD1 (6 bases). The sequences come from blood, collected from a patient whose treatment included radiotherapy and nephrectomy. The source of this sequence is a woman aged 55-70 years with renal cell carcinoma. The CDR3 bases are TGTGCCAGCAGCCTACTGGACAGACCGGACACTGAAGCTTTCTTT. Translating gives CASSLLDRPDTEAFF.